This T cell receptor beta chain comes out of a study of blood T cells in healthy people across ages (dated by TCRdb to the mid-2010s). Study-level background: In model experiments, template switching captured about one uniquely barcoded TCR beta cDNA molecule for every two T cells. The study measured age-related changes in TCR beta repertoire diversity using deep sequencing normalized with unique cDNA molecular identifiers. The study analyzed two additional independent replicas of 1 million unique cDNA reads from the same blood draw for two donors, one aged 18 to 30 and one aged 80 or older. The donors were split into four age groups: young (average roughly 15 years), middle-aged (more than 35), aged (approximately 59) and long-lived (roughly 77). The study at large found these results: The CMV infection status of donors was not known, potentially confounding age-related changes in expanded clonotypes. Observed TCR beta diversity per million T cells fell roughly linearly with age, and a significant reduction was already apparent by age roughly 40. Bulk unsorted PBMC profiling prevented conclusive comparison of naive and antigen-experienced compartments. Estimates of total diversity from one million sequenced T cells were regarded as lower bounds and underestimates. The long-lived group showed more naive CD4+ T cells, fewer expanded clones and increased TCR diversity than the aged group, suggesting age selection. Observed TCR beta diversity correlated strongly with the percentage of naive T cells measured by flow cytometry.

Reading from cysteine to phenylalanine, the CDR3 counts 13 amino acids. The read is trimmed to its CDR3 DNA, 39 bases read in frame from base 1. V loses 8 bases of germline sequence and J loses 5 bases, and the interval between the two ends is 15 bases. The germline V gene encodes CDR1 SNHLY and CDR2 FYNNEI. The donors were some 36 Caucasian individuals from Russia, aged roughly 6 to 100 years, who were systemically healthy. Ten milliliters of peripheral blood were drawn from each donor into EDTA-treated Vacutainer tubes. Ficoll-Paque density-gradient centrifugation was used to isolate PBMCs, with at least 6.5 million per sample. Trizol reagent was used to extract total RNA from the PBMCs, yielding at least 6 micrograms per sample. For every donor, flow cytometry on a PBMC aliquot measured the percentage of naive CD45RAhigh/CD27high T cells. This clonotype was seen a handful of times. It has no known antigen specificity. It has no much larger one-base neighbor in the sample; base qualities were not kept.

The library relied on 5' RACE. The instrument was an Illumina HiSeq 2500. A second about 7 to 12 cycle PCR used a sample-barcoded 5' primer and a J-beta primer mix. A unique molecular identifier was introduced onto each TCR beta cDNA molecule by a template-switch 5' adaptor carrying 12 random nucleotides. Each sample yielded at least 2.5 million CDR3-containing paired-end reads. All of the RNA was converted into first-strand cDNA using the Mint cDNA synthesis kit, with a TRBC-specific oligonucleotide serving as the primer. After uracil-DNA glycosylase treatment, a first 18-cycle PCR used universal primers M1SS and BC2_uni_R on all cDNA. The source study handled its data this way. Each sample was normalized by randomly selecting 1 million high-quality reads, each carrying a distinct molecular identifier. Instead of being binned into consensus sequences, reads that shared molecular identifiers were thrown out. CDR3 identification, clonotype clustering and error correction used MiTCR with a Q25 quality threshold and the strictest error-elimination algorithm. Lower-bound total TCR beta diversity was estimated with a nonparametric unseen species model using Euler transformation. TCRdb reworked the public reads: Q25 trimming with fastp, MiXCR clone assembly, productive beta chains retained. A single entry per CDR3 protein holds the most common genes and DNA from its merged rows. These V and J calls rely on TCRdb rather than the paper's analysis. The sample table lists approximately 800,000 distinct CDR3 sequences, roughly 24% of them with a count of one. The ten largest clones represent over 2.5% of the sample.

Another study also made use of these data, one on T cells of mothers and their children. The second study also describes: The donors were nine systemically healthy Caucasian individuals, made up of three mothers and their six children. cDNA synthesis used all of the extracted RNA, with approximately 1.6 ug of RNA in each 15 ul reaction. In the second PCR, the M1S primer added sample barcodes and 2-4 random nucleotides. More than 8.5 million TCR beta CDR3 reads were obtained from each mother, and several million reads were obtained from each child. Thymic selection shapes the output of TCR recombination in a similar way in related and unrelated pairs, and inherited differences have a minor effect. Normalized repertoire overlap in related mother-child pairs was always slightly higher than in unrelated mother-child pairs, but the difference was never significant. Persistent microchimeric T cell clones were not detected, at a sensitivity of approximately 98 clones per million clonotypes. To look for features that set related mother-child pairs apart from unrelated individuals, the researchers ran deep NGS to compare the TCR beta repertoires of mothers and children. On average, the children were around 11 +/- 4 years old, while the mothers were approximately 41 +/- 4 years old. After adapters were ligated using NEBNext reagents, the libraries underwent 100+100 nt paired-end sequencing on an Illumina HiSeq 2000. To avoid cross-contamination, the mother libraries and the child libraries were prepared a month apart and sequenced in separate runs. Between roughly 500,000 and 2,300,000 distinct TCR beta clonotypes were identified per donor. Naive TCR beta clonotypes were estimated from low-frequency clonotypes matched to each donor's FACS-determined naive share, without sorting.

Recombination linked TRBV2 to TRBJ2-5, and perhaps TRBD2 as D gene, on 6 matching bases. Sequenced input: blood. The receptor comes from a boy between 10 and 17 years old in good health. The CDR3: CASRGGKRETQYF. The sequenced DNA: TGTGCCAGCCGGGGCGGGAAGAGGGAGACCCAGTACTTC.